These T cell receptor beta chains were read from a single sample in a study. TCRdb fed the RT-PCR reads into MiXCR, producing one record per CDR3 protein. Found here are about 700,000 distinct CDR3 sequences, 14% of them singletons; the top ten hold 3.6%. The source material was memory CD4+ T cells from blood. The receptors derive from a female donor in good health, serving as a healthy control. Both conserved end residues are part of each CDR3. The D gene is left open where the match is weak. A clone size is listed for some rows: how often the clone was seen (once, few, many), or a class if it is expanded.

TRBV6-2/TRBV6-3	TRBD2	-	TRBJ2-7	TGTGCCAGCGGAGAAGGGACTAGCAAAGTCTACGAGCAGTACTTC	CASGEGTSKVYEQYF
TRBV5-4	TRBD1	-	TRBJ2-1	TGTGCCAGCAGCCAGGGACAGGACAATGAGCAGTTCTTC	CASSQGQDNEQFF
TRBV7-9	TRBD1	few	TRBJ2-1	TGTGCCAGCAGCTTTGGGCAGGGGGCGTTCAATGAGCAGTTCTTC	CASSFGQGAFNEQFF
TRBV11-2	-	-	TRBJ1-1	TGTGCCAGCAGCTCGGACAGTTCTGAAGCTTTCTTT	CASSSDSSEAFF
TRBV6-1	TRBD1	-	TRBJ1-3	TGTGCCAGCAGTGAAACTTGGTTTGGGACAGCTGGAAACACCATATATTTT	CASSETWFGTAGNTIYF
TRBV12-3/TRBV12-4	-	few	TRBJ1-3	TGTGCCAGCAGTTTAGTATCCAGACTGGAGACCATATATTTT	CASSLVSRLETIYF
TRBV12-5	-	-	TRBJ1-1	TGTGCTAGTGCCTCGTTAGTCACTGAAGCTTTCTTT	CASASLVTEAFF
TRBV5-1	-	few	TRBJ2-2	TGCGCCAGCAGCTTGGGGCAGGTAGACAACACCGGGGAGCTGTTTTTT	CASSLGQVDNTGELFF
TRBV7-8	-	-	TRBJ2-6	TGTGCCAGCACCTTGGGAGTATCTGGGGCCAACGTCCTGACTTTC	CASTLGVSGANVLTF
TRBV29-1	-	many	TRBJ2-3	TGCAGCGTTCACCAGAAAAGCACAGATACGCAGTATTTT	CSVHQKSTDTQYF
TRBV20-1	TRBD1	many	TRBJ2-1	TGCAGTGCTGACGTACCGGGACAGCTATACAATGAGCAGTTCTTC	CSADVPGQLYNEQFF
TRBV19	-	once	TRBJ1-1	TGTGCCAGTAGTATATCGGGTAGACGGAGGAACACTGAAGCTTTCTTT	CASSISGRRRNTEAFF
TRBV10-3	-	many	TRBJ2-7	TGTGCCATCAGCAGGGACTCCCACGAGCAGTACTTC	CAISRDSHEQYF
TRBV27	-	once	TRBJ1-2	TGTGCCAGCGCCCCGCTTGGCCCCCGTGGCTACACCTTC	CASAPLGPRGYTF
TRBV6-5	TRBD1	many	TRBJ1-2	TGTGCCAGCAGTTACTTACAGGGGGATGGCTACACCTTC	CASSYLQGDGYTF
TRBV6-5	-	many	TRBJ1-3	TGTGCCAGCAGACGGGGGTCTGGAAACACCATATATTTT	CASRRGSGNTIYF
TRBV5-1	-	-	TRBJ2-3	TGCGCCAGCAGCTTGGGGGGGGCGGGACCGACAGATACGCAGTATTTT	CASSLGGAGPTDTQYF
TRBV10-3	TRBD1	-	TRBJ2-1	TGCGCCATCAGATCACCCGACAGGGTCTGGTTCGGCGAGCAGTTCTTC	CAIRSPDRVWFGEQFF
TRBV11-2	-	few	TRBJ1-2	TGTGCCAGCAGCTTAATGCAGGGCAACTATGGCTACACCTTC	CASSLMQGNYGYTF
TRBV20-1	-	many	TRBJ2-7	TGCAGTGCTATCAAGAGGGGGGCGCAGTCGGGGGAGCAGTACTTC	CSAIKRGAQSGEQYF
TRBV12-3/TRBV12-4	TRBD2	few	TRBJ2-7	TGTGCCAGCACTCCTGGAGGGGGACTAGCGTTCTACGAGCAGTACTTC	CASTPGGGLAFYEQYF
TRBV12-3/TRBV12-4	TRBD1	few	TRBJ1-2	TGTGCCAGCAGCCAAACCGGGACAGGGGGAAATGGCTACACCTTC	CASSQTGTGGNGYTF
TRBV20-1	TRBD2	-	TRBJ2-4	TGCAGTGCACACTCTGCGCGGGAGAAGAACATTCAGTACTTC	CSAHSAREKNIQYF
TRBV10-3	TRBD1	few	TRBJ2-7	TGTGCCACCTTAGACCGGGACAGGGGGACATCCTACGAGCAGTACTTC	CATLDRDRGTSYEQYF
TRBV6-5	TRBD1	many	TRBJ1-1	TGTGCCAGCAGCCTTACCGGGACAGGGGTCACTGAAGCTTTCTTT	CASSLTGTGVTEAFF
TRBV14	-	few	TRBJ2-2	TGTGCCAGCAGCCAAGTTATCAGAAGCCTCACCGGGGAGCTGTTTTTT	CASSQVIRSLTGELFF
TRBV7-9	-	-	TRBJ1-2	TGTGCCAGCAGCTTGACAGAATCCTATGGCTACACCTTC	CASSLTESYGYTF
TRBV10-3	-	many	TRBJ1-2	TGTGCCATCAGTGATCGAGAGGCCTTCTATGGCTACACCTTC	CAISDREAFYGYTF
TRBV9	-	many	TRBJ2-1	TGTGCCAGCAGCGTAGCGGGATACGCAGATGAGCAGTTCTTC	CASSVAGYADEQFF
TRBV7-6	-	many	TRBJ1-1	TGTGCCAGCAGCTTATCCAAGAACACTGAAGCTTTCTTT	CASSLSKNTEAFF
TRBV18	TRBD1	few	TRBJ1-2	TGTGCCAGCTCACCACAGGCAGGGGGCAGTTATGGCTACACCTTC	CASSPQAGGSYGYTF
TRBV12-3/TRBV12-4	TRBD2	many	TRBJ2-5	TGTGCCAGCAGTTTCACCGGGACTAGCGGGTTCACATGGGCCCAGTACTTC	CASSFTGTSGFTWAQYF
TRBV19	-	many	TRBJ2-3	TGTGCCAGTAGTATAAAGCGGAGAGGCACAGATACGCAGTATTTT	CASSIKRRGTDTQYF
TRBV4-3	TRBD1	many	TRBJ1-2	TGCGCCAGCAGCCAAGAGACAGGGAAAGGCTACACCTTC	CASSQETGKGYTF
TRBV7-3	-	-	TRBJ2-2	TGTGCCAGCAGCAAAAGGGTCGGGGAGCTGTTTTTT	CASSKRVGELFF
TRBV15	-	few	TRBJ1-1	TGTGCCACCAGCCCAAGGGGAAGCACTGAAGCTTTCTTT	CATSPRGSTEAFF
TRBV12-3/TRBV12-4	TRBD2	many	TRBJ2-3	TGTGCCAGCAGCCCTGGTCTAGGAGCGGGGGTACCAGATACGCAGTATTTT	CASSPGLGAGVPDTQYF
TRBV20-1	TRBD2	many	TRBJ2-5	TGCAGTGCTACGGGACTAGCGGAAGAGACCCAGTACTTC	CSATGLAEETQYF
TRBV4-3	-	many	TRBJ1-2	TGCGCCAGCAGCCAAGACCAGCAGGCGGACTATGGCTACACCTTC	CASSQDQQADYGYTF
TRBV6-6	-	-	TRBJ1-3	TGTGCCAGCAGTTCCCTACAGAGCTCTGGAAACACCATATATTTT	CASSSLQSSGNTIYF
TRBV5-1	-	-	TRBJ2-7	TGCGCCAGCAACTTGGTCGACGGGAGCCGGGGGGAGCAGTACTTC	CASNLVDGSRGEQYF
TRBV7-2	-	-	TRBJ1-3	TGTGCCAGCAGCTTAGATAAAGCCACCATATATTTT	CASSLDKATIYF
TRBV5-1	TRBD1	many	TRBJ2-1	TGCGCCAGCAGGCCAGGGGGACAGCAGTACAATGAGCAGTTCTTC	CASRPGGQQYNEQFF
TRBV27	TRBD1	-	TRBJ2-7	TGTGCCAGTAGGGACAGGCCGTTCGCCTACGAGCAGTACTTC	CASRDRPFAYEQYF
TRBV4-2	TRBD1	many	TRBJ1-2	TGTGCCAGCAGCAAGCCGGGACAGGGGAGCGGCTACACCTTC	CASSKPGQGSGYTF
TRBV29-1	TRBD1	few	TRBJ1-4	TGCAGCGTTTATCTCTCGGACAGGGGGCATGAAAAACTGTTTTTT	CSVYLSDRGHEKLFF
TRBV18	TRBD1	many	TRBJ2-2	TGTGCCAGCAGCCCTCCCGGGACAGGGGGCACCGGGGAGCTGTTTTTT	CASSPPGTGGTGELFF
TRBV7-2	-	-	TRBJ2-3	TGTGCCAGCAGCTTAGCGCCCGGGCCTAGCACAGATACGCAGTATTTT	CASSLAPGPSTDTQYF
TRBV3-1	-	-	TRBJ2-1	TGTGCCAGCACCGAAACCCCCGGCAATGAGCAGTTCTTC	CASTETPGNEQFF
TRBV7-7	-	few	TRBJ2-2	TGTGCTAGCAGCTTAGAGATCAGTTCCGGGGAGCTGTTTTTT	CASSLEISSGELFF